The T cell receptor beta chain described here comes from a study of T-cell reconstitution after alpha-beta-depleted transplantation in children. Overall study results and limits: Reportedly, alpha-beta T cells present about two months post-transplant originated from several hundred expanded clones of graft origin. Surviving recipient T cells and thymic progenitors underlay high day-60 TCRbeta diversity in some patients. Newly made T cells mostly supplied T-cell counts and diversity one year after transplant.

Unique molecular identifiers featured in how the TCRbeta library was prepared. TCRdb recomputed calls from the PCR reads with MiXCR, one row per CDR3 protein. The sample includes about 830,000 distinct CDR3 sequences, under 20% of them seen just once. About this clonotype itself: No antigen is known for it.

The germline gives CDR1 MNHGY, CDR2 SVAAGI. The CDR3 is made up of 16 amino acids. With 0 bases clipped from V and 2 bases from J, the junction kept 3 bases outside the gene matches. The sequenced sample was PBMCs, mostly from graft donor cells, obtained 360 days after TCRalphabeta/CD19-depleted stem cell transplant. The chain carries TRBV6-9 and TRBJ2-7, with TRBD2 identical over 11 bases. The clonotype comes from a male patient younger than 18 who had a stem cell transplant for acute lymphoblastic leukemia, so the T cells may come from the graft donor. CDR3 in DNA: TGTGCCAGCAGTTATTCCAAACTAGCGGGAGCCTACGAGCAGTACTTC. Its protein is CASSYSKLAGAYEQYF.